These T cell receptor beta chains were read from a single sample in a study of blood T cell repertoires in COVID-19. Here immunoSEQ multiplex PCR was the method, and the copy in TCRdb shows in-frame clones only, minus some. Of a few hundred thousand clones detected, 84% appear once; the ten largest clones hold 15% to 18%. The sequencing sample was made of peripheral blood. The receptor set was obtained from a person in their 70s with COVID-19, enrolled during active disease. CDR3s include the opening cysteine and the closing phenylalanine or tryptophan. The order of the fields is J gene, V gene, clone size, D gene, CDR3 DNA, CDR3 protein. D genes are given only for firm matches. Clone size is stated in some rows and not others, as once, few, many or a class when expanded.

>TRBJ1-6|TRBV6-2/TRBV6-3|once|-
TGTGCCAGCAGTTACATCCAGGGGTCCAATTCACCCCTCCACTTT
CASSYIQGSNSPLHF
>TRBJ1-5|TRBV28|-|TRBD1
TGTGCCAGCAGTCCACGGACAGGGGGGAATCAGCCCCAGCATTTT
CASSPRTGGNQPQHF
>TRBJ1-2|TRBV30|-|TRBD1
TGTGCCTGGCTGGGACAGGGACATGGCTACACCTTC
CAWLGQGHGYTF
>TRBJ2-7|TRBV27|-|-
TGTGCCAGCAGGCGGAACTACGAGCAGTACTTC
CASRRNYEQYF
>TRBJ1-1|TRBV4-3|-|-
TGCGCCAGCAGCCAAGATGGGGCAGGGCGAGCTTTCTTT
CASSQDGAGRAFF
>TRBJ2-7|TRBV10-3|once|TRBD1
TGTGCCATCAGTCGGGACAGGGACTACGAGCAGTACTTC
CAISRDRDYEQYF
>TRBJ2-7|TRBV28|once|-
TGTGCCAGCAGTTTTCGTGATAACGGCAGGGAGCAGTACTTC
CASSFRDNGREQYF
>TRBJ2-3|TRBV7-9|few|TRBD2
TGTGCCAGCAGCTTTCTTGCGGGGGATTCCTATGGCACAGATACGCAGTATTTT
CASSFLAGDSYGTDTQYF
>TRBJ2-7|TRBV7-2|-|TRBD2
TGTGCCAGCAGCTTAGCGGGGGCAGCGGGGGGTATAATCTACGAGCAGTACTTC
CASSLAGAAGGIIYEQYF
>TRBJ2-1|TRBV5-1|-|-
TGCGCCAGCAGCCTTGGCCGACAAAATGAGCAGTTCTTC
CASSLGRQNEQFF
>TRBJ2-3|TRBV7-9|-|-
TGTGCCAGCAGCCCCGACGGAGTCCCAGATACGCAGTATTTT
CASSPDGVPDTQYF
>TRBJ1-4|TRBV5-4|-|-
TGTGCCAGCAGCTCCTCGGTCGGGAGTACTAATGAAAAACTGTTTTTT
CASSSSVGSTNEKLFF
>TRBJ1-1|TRBV21-1|-|-
TGTGCCAGCAGCAAAGGACAGGGGCACACTGAAGCTTTCTTT
CASSKGQGHTEAFF
>TRBJ2-4|TRBV6-5|-|-
TGTGCCAGCAGCCAGATCAACAAAAACATTCAGTACTTC
CASSQINKNIQYF
>TRBJ2-5|TRBV7-9|-|TRBD2
TGTGCCAGCAGCTTCCCTAGCGGGGAGACCCAGTACTTC
CASSFPSGETQYF
>TRBJ2-3|TRBV4-3|-|-
TGCGCCAGCAGCAAGGGGGGGGATTTCACAGATACGCAGTATTTT
CASSKGGDFTDTQYF